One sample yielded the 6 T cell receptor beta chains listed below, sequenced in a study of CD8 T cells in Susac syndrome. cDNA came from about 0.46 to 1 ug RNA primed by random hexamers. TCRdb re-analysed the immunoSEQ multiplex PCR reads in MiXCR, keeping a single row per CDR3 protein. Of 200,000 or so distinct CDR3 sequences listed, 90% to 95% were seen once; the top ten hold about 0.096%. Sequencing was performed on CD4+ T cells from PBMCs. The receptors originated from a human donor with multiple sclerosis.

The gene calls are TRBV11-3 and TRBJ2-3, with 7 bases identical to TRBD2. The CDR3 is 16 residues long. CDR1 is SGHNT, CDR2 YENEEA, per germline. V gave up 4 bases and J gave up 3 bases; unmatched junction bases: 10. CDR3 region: CASSSPGLTITDTQYF. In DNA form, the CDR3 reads TGTGCCAGCAGCTCACCGGGACTAACGATTACAGATACGCAGTATTTT.

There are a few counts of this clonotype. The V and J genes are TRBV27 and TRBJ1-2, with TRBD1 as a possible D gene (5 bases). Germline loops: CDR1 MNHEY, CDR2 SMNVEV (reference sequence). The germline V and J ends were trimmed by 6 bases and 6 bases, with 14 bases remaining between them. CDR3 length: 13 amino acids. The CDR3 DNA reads TGTGCCAGCAGCTCTACGGGGGTGGATGGCTACACCTTC. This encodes CASSSTGVDGYTF.

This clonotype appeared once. CDR3 sequence reads: CSASRDSMNTEAFF. The CDR3 bases are TGCAGTGCTAGCCGGGACAGTATGAACACTGAAGCTTTCTTT. The chain combines TRBV20-1 with TRBJ1-1; 7 bases fit TRBD1. Trimming cost V 3 bases and J 0 bases; bases outside gene matches: 4. CDR1 is DFQATT and CDR2 is SNEGSKA in the germline V gene (reference sequence). This CDR3 is built from 14 residues.

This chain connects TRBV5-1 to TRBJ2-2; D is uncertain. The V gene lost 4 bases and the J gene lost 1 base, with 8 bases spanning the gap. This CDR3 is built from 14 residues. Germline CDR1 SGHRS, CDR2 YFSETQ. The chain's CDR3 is CASSRRENTGELFF. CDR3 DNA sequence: TGCGCCAGCAGCCGTAGGGAGAACACCGGGGAGCTGTTTTTT.

In DNA form, the CDR3 reads TGTGCCAGCAGCTTAGAGGACGGGGGGCTCCAAGAGACCCAGTACTTC. Protein sequence: CASSLEDGGLQETQYF. The rearrangement uses TRBV11-2 and TRBJ2-5, with D perhaps matching TRBD2 (7 bases). CDR3 length: 16 residues. V lost 0 bases and J lost 1, with 12 bases in between. Per germline, CDR1 SGHAT and CDR2 FQNNGV.

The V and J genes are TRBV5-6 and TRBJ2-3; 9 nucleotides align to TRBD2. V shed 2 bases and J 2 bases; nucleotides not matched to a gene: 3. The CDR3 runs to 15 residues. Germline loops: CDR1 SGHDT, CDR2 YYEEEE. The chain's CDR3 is CASSFGGGATDTQYF. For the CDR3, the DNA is TGTGCCAGCAGCTTCGGCGGGGGGGCCACAGATACGCAGTATTTT. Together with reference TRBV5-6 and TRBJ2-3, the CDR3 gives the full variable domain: DAGVTQSPTHLIKTRGQQVTLRCSPKSGHDTVSWYQQALGQGPQFIFQYYEEEERQRGNFPDRFSGHQFPNYSSELNVNALLLGDSALYLCASSFGGGATDTQYFGPGTRLTVL.